This entry lists 27 T cell receptor beta chains sequenced from one sample in a study of blood T cells in healthy people across ages. Alongside a J-beta primer mix, a sample-barcoded 5' primer served in a second PCR lasting 7 to 11 cycles. TCRdb reanalysed the 5' RACE reads using MiXCR and keeps one entry per CDR3 protein. Among 2 million or so distinct CDR3 sequences, less than 50% were seen once, and the ten largest hold 2.1%. Input material: blood. These receptor sequences come from a woman in her forties in good health.

This chain joins TRBV7-9 and TRBJ2-5, with no clear D. Germline CDR1 SEHNR, CDR2 FQNEAQ (reference sequence). The CDR3 extends over 13 amino acids. Trimming took 5 bases from V and 11 from J, leaving 18 bases between them. The CDR3 sequence is CASSPSLVAAQYF. As DNA, the CDR3 is TGTGCCAGCAGCCCGTCTTTAGTGGCCGCGCAGTACTTC.

The V gene is TRBV28, the J gene TRBJ2-3; 8 nucleotides match TRBD1. Germline assignment: CDR1 MDHEN and CDR2 SYDVKM. The CDR3 length is 16 residues. After removal of 5 bases from V and 0 bases from J, the junction contained 7 bases not matched to a gene. The CDR3 nucleotides read TGTGCCAGCAGTCTTCACGGGACAGGTAGCACAGATACGCAGTATTTT. Amino acid sequence: CASSLHGTGSTDTQYF.

The chain is built from TRBV15 and TRBJ2-4; the D gene is possibly TRBD1 (6 bases). Gene TRBJ2-5 matches the end of the DNA better, so the J call may be wrong. This CDR3 spans 14 amino acids. From germline, CDR1 is LNHNV and CDR2 YYDKDF (reference sequence). CDR3 coding DNA: TGTGCCACCAGCAGCCGACAGGCTGAAGAGACCCAGTACTTC. Its protein product is CATSSRQAEETQYF.

The chain links TRBV10-3 to TRBJ1-2, with D uncertain. Germline V gene lookup returns CDR1 ENHRY and CDR2 SYGVKD. The germline V and J ends were trimmed by 0 bases and 4 bases, with 9 bases remaining between them. The CDR3 sequence is 14 residues long. CDR3 amino acids: CAISESTTGYGYTF. As DNA, the CDR3 is TGTGCCATCAGTGAGTCGACGACTGGCTATGGCTACACCTTC.

The chain is built from TRBV20-1 and TRBJ2-3, with 14 nucleotides matching TRBD2. The trim removed 0 bases at V and 0 bases at J, leaving 8 bases unmatched. CDR1 is DFQATT, CDR2 SNEGSKA, per germline (reference sequence). The CDR3 is made up of 19 amino acids. DNA of the CDR3: TGCAGTGCTAGAGATCCTGGACTAGCGGGGGGCTCTAGCACAGATACGCAGTATTTT. As protein: CSARDPGLAGGSSTDTQYF.

V gene TRBV9 combines with J gene TRBJ2-1, with D perhaps TRBD1 (6 bases). Germline CDR1 reads SGDLS; CDR2 reads YYNGEE. Trimming shortened V by 0 bases and J by 5 bases, and 15 bases separated the two germline ends. CDR3 length: 16 amino acids. The CDR3 DNA is TGTGCCAGCAGCGTAGAGGTGGGGGCGACGAACAATGAGCAGTTCTTC. It encodes CASSVEVGATNNEQFF.

As regards this clonotype: This clone may be a read error of a much larger clone one base away. V and J are TRBV7-9 and TRBJ2-1, with D unresolved. CDR1 and CDR2 (germline): SEHNR, FQNEAQ (reference sequence). The CDR3 totals 11 residues. With 7 bases removed from V and 13 bases from J, the gap between germline ends came to 14 bases. The CDR3 protein is CASTSLETQFF. CDR3 DNA sequence: TGTGCCAGCACAAGCTTAGAGACCCAGTTCTTC.

This clonotype came up a few times. The chain combines TRBV12-3 or TRBV12-4 with TRBJ2-1, with 9 bases aligning to TRBD2. This CDR3 is built from 12 residues. The V segment lost 5 bases and the J segment 13 bases; nucleotides outside the gene matches: 6. This CDR3 reads CASSSSSGAQFF. The DNA for the CDR3 is TGTGCCAGCAGTAGTTCTAGCGGGGCCCAGTTCTTC.

This clonotype has only one observation. The V call is TRBV7-2, the J call TRBJ2-5; D is possibly TRBD2 (6 bases). The better agreement between TRBJ2-7 and the DNA end casts doubt on the J call. The CDR3 spans 14 residues. The germline V gene encodes CDR1 SGHTA and CDR2 FQGNSA. As DNA, the CDR3 is TGTGCCAGCAGCTGGGACTGCAGCTCCTACGAGCAGTACTTC. Protein sequence: CASSWDCSSYEQYF.

The chain recombines TRBV9 with TRBJ2-7; TRBD1 matches at 9 bases. The J call may be faulty, since TRBJ2-5 better matches the DNA end. Germline loops: CDR1 SGDLS, CDR2 YYNGEE. The CDR3 spans 15 residues. The CDR3 here is CASSDWGQGEETQYF. In DNA, the CDR3 is TGTGCCAGCAGCGACTGGGGACAGGGCGAAGAGACCCAGTACTTC.

The chain combines TRBV10-3 with TRBJ2-3, with a possible D match to TRBD2 (5 bases). V gave up 11 bases and J gave up 2 bases, with 14 bases separating them. Germline V gene lookup returns CDR1 ENHRY and CDR2 SYGVKD. CDR3 length: 13 amino acids. CDR3 nucleotides: TGTGCCTCTATGGACTTGCCCACAGATACGCAGTATTTT. Protein product: CASMDLPTDTQYF.

The chain uses TRBV20-1 and TRBJ1-1; TRBD1 might be the D (6 bases). Trimming pared 2 bases from V and 0 bases from J, leaving 19 bases between. This CDR3 has 17 amino acids. From germline, CDR1 is DFQATT and CDR2 SNEGSKA (reference sequence). CDR3 loop: CSARRGGIGSMNTEAFF. The CDR3 coding sequence is TGCAGTGCTAGAAGGGGGGGGATAGGATCGATGAACACTGAAGCTTTCTTT.

The V call is TRBV2, the J call TRBJ2-5, with D possibly being TRBD2 (5 bases). Trimming took 4 bases from V and 1 from J, leaving 19 bases between them. CDR3 length: 17 residues. The germline V gene has CDR1 SNHLY and CDR2 FYNNEI. The CDR3 nucleotides are TGTGCCAGCAGTGTCTTTGGGAGTCAAGGGCCCCAAGAGACCCAGTACTTC. Its protein product is CASSVFGSQGPQETQYF.

The chain has TRBV7-8 and TRBJ2-1; 14 nucleotides agree with TRBD2. Germline CDR1 and CDR2: SGHVS and FQNEAQ. With 1 base clipped from V and 0 bases from J, the junction kept 5 bases outside the gene matches. This CDR3 spans 19 amino acids. Written as DNA, the CDR3 is TGTGCCAGCAGCTTAGGACTAGCGGGGGGGCCCCCCTCCTACAATGAGCAGTTCTTC. Protein product: CASSLGLAGGPPSYNEQFF. The full variable domain, its missing parts supplied by reference TRBV7-8 and TRBJ2-1, is GAGVSQSPRYKVAKRGQDVALRCDPISGHVSLFWYQQALGQGPEFLTYFQNEAQLDKSGLPSDRFFAERPEGSVSTLKIQRTQQEDSAVYLCASSLGLAGGPPSYNEQFFGPGTRLTVL.

This clonotype was seen ten or more times. The chain has TRBV29-1 and TRBJ2-3; D might be TRBD1 (5 bases). This CDR3 contains 17 residues. Trimming stripped 6 bases from V and 4 bases from J, with 26 bases between. Germline loops: CDR1 SQVTM, CDR2 ANQGSEA. The CDR3 protein is CSVVTFLQQGVPDTQYF. The DNA of the CDR3 is TGCAGCGTGGTAACGTTCTTGCAACAAGGGGTCCCAGATACGCAGTATTTT.

The J gene is TRBJ2-1, the V gene TRBV7-2, with a possible D match to TRBD2 (7 bases). This CDR3 is built from 12 residues. The V gene's germline CDR1 is SGHTA and CDR2 FQGNSA. V was pared by 10 bases and J by 6 bases, with 13 bases between. The CDR3 is CATRGGANEQFF. The CDR3 DNA reads as TGTGCCACCAGGGGAGGGGCCAATGAGCAGTTCTTC.

The CDR3 nucleotides are TGTGCCAGCAGCTCTTCGCAGGGAAACTACGAGCAGTACTTC. It translates to CASSSSQGNYEQYF. V and J are TRBV7-2 and TRBJ2-4; a weak D match, TRBD1 (5 bases). TRBJ2-7 matches the DNA end more closely, so the J call is doubtful. Germline V gene data show CDR1 as SGHTA and CDR2 as FQGNSA. The CDR3 runs 14 residues.

The chain carries TRBV6-1 and TRBJ2-1; 7 bases map to TRBD1. Germline V lookup: CDR1 MNHNS, CDR2 SASEGT. The length of the CDR3 is 12 residues. V was clipped by 3 bases and J by 9 bases; unmatched bases: 2. CDR3 protein: CASSDGQVEQFF. The CDR3 DNA sequence: TGTGCCAGCAGTGACGGACAGGTTGAGCAGTTCTTC.

The V call is TRBV6-5, the J call TRBJ2-4, with D perhaps being TRBD1 or TRBD2 (6 bases each). CDR1 MNHEY and CDR2 SVGAGI come from the germline V gene. This CDR3 contains 14 residues. V gave up 4 bases and J gave up 10 bases, with 17 bases separating them. The CDR3 DNA is TGTGCCAGCAGTTCTCCGGGGGCAGTAAAAATTCAGTACTTC. Translating gives CASSSPGAVKIQYF.

This clonotype occurred a few times. J is TRBJ2-5 and V is TRBV12-3 or TRBV12-4, with TRBD2 identical over 8 bases. V gave up 5 bases and J gave up 5 bases; unmatched junction bases: 7. This CDR3 spans 14 amino acids. CDR3 sequence: CASSITSGRETQYF. The DNA of the CDR3 is TGTGCCAGCAGTATAACTAGCGGCAGGGAGACCCAGTACTTC.

The rearrangement links TRBV6-1 to TRBJ2-6, with 8 positions matching TRBD1. The CDR3 totals 18 residues. The V gene end was trimmed by 5 bases and the J gene end by 2 bases; junction bases not matched to a gene: 11. The germline CDR1 and CDR2 sequences are MNHNS and SASEGT. The CDR3 loop is CASSKDRGAPTGANVLTF. CDR3 coding DNA: TGTGCCAGCAGTAAAGACAGGGGTGCTCCCACTGGGGCCAACGTCCTGACTTTC.

This clonotype was picked up a small number of times. DNA of the CDR3: TGTGCCGGCCAACAACTAGCCAAAAACATTCAGTACTTC. Translating it yields CAGQQLAKNIQYF. The chain carries TRBV28 and TRBJ2-4; no firm D call. Deletions cut 11 bases from V and 0 bases from J, with 11 bases between. There are 13 residues in the CDR3. CDR1 MDHEN and CDR2 SYDVKM come from the germline V gene.

V gene TRBV6-5 combines with J gene TRBJ2-5, with 9 nucleotides matching TRBD2. Germline CDR1 is MNHEY and CDR2 is SVGAGI. The CDR3 is made up of 15 amino acids. The J segment lost 11 bases and the V segment lost 6 bases, leaving 16 bases of the junction unmatched. In nucleotides, the CDR3 is TGTGCCAGCAGCATCGCGGGGGGGACCTACAATGAGCAGTACTTC. Amino acids: CASSIAGGTYNEQYF.

In its sample, this clonotype was seen a few times. V and J are TRBV29-1 and TRBJ2-3, with 11 nucleotides matching TRBD1. The CDR3 length is 14 residues. Germline assignment: CDR1 SQVTM and CDR2 ANQGSEA. V shed 6 bases, J shed 3 bases, and the junction held 5 bases outside the gene matches. DNA of the CDR3: TGCAGCGTCCGGGACAGGGGGTTTACAGATACGCAGTATTTT. Its translation is CSVRDRGFTDTQYF.

In regard to this clonotype: The limits of the CDR3 on the DNA are not certain, so only TCRdb's listed CDR3 is given. The chain joins TRBV5-6 to TRBJ2-5; TRBD1 is taken as the D call from the table, unchecked against the DNA. CDR1 and CDR2 (germline): SGHDT, YYEEEE. Termini included, the CDR3 measures 16 amino acids. The CDR3 loop is CASSFGPGPRAETQYF.

This rearrangement joins TRBV9 to TRBJ2-7, with a weak D call TRBD2 (6 bases). This CDR3 has 15 amino acids. Trimming pared 3 bases from V and 0 bases from J, leaving 13 bases between. CDR1 SGDLS and CDR2 YYNGEE come from the germline V gene. The CDR3 nucleotides are TGTGCCAGCAGCGCCCGCGGGGACCTCTCCTACGAGCAGTACTTC. Protein sequence: CASSARGDLSYEQYF.

The V call is TRBV5-1, the J call TRBJ2-3; unclear D gene. Germline CDR1 SGHRS, CDR2 YFSETQ. This CDR3 has 15 residues. V lost 1 base and J 5 bases, leaving 14 bases between the germline ends. The CDR3 DNA sequence: TGCGCCAGCAGCTTGTCGGTCGGCGGAGTAGATACGCAGTATTTT. Protein: CASSLSVGGVDTQYF. Variable domain in full (rest from reference TRBV5-1 and TRBJ2-3): KAGVTQTPRYLIKTRGQQVTLSCSPISGHRSVSWYQQTPGQGLQFLFEYFSETQRNKGNFPGRFSGRQFSNSRSEMNVSTLELGDSALYLCASSLSVGGVDTQYFGPGTRLTVL.